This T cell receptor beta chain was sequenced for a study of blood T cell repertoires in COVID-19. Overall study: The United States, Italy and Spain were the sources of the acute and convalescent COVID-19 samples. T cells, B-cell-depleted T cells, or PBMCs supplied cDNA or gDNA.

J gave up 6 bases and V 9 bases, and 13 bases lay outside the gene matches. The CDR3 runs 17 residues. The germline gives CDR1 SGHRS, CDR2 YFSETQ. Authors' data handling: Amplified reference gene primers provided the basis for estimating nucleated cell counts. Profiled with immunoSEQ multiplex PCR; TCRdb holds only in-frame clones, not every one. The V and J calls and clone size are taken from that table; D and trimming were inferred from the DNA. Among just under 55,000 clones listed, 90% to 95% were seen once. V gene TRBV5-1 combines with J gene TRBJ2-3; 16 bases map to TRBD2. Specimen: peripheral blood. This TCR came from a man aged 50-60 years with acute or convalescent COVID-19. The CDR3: CATRSGTSGRAGDTQYF. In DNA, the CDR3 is TGCGCCACCCGATCCGGGACTAGCGGGAGGGCAGGGGATACGCAGTATTTT.